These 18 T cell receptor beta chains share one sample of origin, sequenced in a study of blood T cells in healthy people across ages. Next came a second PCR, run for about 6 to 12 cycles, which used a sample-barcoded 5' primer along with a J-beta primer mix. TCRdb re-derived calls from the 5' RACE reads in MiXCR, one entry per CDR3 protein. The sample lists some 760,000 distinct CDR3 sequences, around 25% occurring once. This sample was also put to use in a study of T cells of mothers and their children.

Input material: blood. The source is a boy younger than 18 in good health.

CDR3 region: CASSSDGTNEKLFF. The CDR3 DNA reads as TGTGCCAGCAGCTCGGACGGAACTAATGAAAAACTGTTTTTT. The V call is TRBV7-2, the J call TRBJ1-4; no clear D gene. Trimming took off 4 bases at V and 1 base at J, with 7 bases between the two ends. The CDR3 is 14 residues long. Looked up from germline, CDR1 is SGHTA and CDR2 is FQGNSA.

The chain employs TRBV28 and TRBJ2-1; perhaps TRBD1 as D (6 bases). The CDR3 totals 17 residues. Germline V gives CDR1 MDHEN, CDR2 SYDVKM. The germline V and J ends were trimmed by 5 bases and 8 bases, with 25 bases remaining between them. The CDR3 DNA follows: TGTGCCAGCAGTCCAAACTTACAGGGTATGGGTTATCATGAGCAGTTCTTC. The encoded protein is CASSPNLQGMGYHEQFF.

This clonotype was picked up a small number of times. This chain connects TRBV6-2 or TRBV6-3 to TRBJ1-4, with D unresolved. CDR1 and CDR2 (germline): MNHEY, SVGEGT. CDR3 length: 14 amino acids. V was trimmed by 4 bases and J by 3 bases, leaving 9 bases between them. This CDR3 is CASSFASANEKLFF. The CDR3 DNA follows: TGTGCCAGCAGTTTCGCGTCGGCTAATGAAAAACTGTTTTTT.

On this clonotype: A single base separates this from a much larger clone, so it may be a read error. This chain's CDR3 is CASSQDAETQYF. CDR3 DNA: TGTGCCAGCAGCCAAGATGCGGAGACCCAGTACTTC. The chain uses TRBV3-1 and TRBJ2-5; D gene uncertain. The CDR3 sequence is 12 residues long. The germline CDR1 and CDR2 sequences are LGHDT and YNNKEL (reference sequence). Between the trimmed V and J ends, which lost 0 bases and 5 bases, there was a span of 4 bases.

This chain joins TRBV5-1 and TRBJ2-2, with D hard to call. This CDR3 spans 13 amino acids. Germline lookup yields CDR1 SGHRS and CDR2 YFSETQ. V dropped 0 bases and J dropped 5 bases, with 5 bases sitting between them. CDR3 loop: CASSLVETGELFF. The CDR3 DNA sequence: TGCGCCAGCAGCTTGGTAGAAACCGGGGAGCTGTTTTTT. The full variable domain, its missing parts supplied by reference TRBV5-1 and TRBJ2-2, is KAGVTQTPRYLIKTRGQQVTLSCSPISGHRSVSWYQQTPGQGLQFLFEYFSETQRNKGNFPGRFSGRQFSNSRSEMNVSTLELGDSALYLCASSLVETGELFFGEGSRLTVL.

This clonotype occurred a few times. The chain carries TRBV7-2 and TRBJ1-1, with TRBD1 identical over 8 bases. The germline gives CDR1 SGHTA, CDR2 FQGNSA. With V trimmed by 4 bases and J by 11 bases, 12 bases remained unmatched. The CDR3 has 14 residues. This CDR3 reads CASSSFRQGAVAFF. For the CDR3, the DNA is TGTGCCAGCAGCTCGTTCAGGCAGGGGGCTGTTGCTTTCTTT.

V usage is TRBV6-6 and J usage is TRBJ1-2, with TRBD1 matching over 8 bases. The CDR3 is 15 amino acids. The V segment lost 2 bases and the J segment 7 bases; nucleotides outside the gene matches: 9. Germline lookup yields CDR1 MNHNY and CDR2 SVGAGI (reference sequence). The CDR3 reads CASSYGAGGVGGYTF. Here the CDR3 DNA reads TGTGCCAGCAGTTACGGGGCAGGGGGCGTAGGTGGCTACACCTTC.

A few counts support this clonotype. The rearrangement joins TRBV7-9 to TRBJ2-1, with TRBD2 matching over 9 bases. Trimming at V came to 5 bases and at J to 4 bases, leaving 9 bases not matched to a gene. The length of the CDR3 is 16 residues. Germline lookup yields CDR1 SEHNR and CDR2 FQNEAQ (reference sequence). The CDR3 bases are TGTGCCAGCAGCCCCGGGACTAGCAATCGATACAATGAGCAGTTCTTC. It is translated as CASSPGTSNRYNEQFF.

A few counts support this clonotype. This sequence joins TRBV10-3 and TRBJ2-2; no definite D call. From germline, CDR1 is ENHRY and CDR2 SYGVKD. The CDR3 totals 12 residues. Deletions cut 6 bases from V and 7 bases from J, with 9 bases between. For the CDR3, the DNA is TGTGCCATCAGGGCCTCTAGCGGGGAGCTGTTTTTT. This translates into CAIRASSGELFF.

The CDR3 DNA reads TGTGCCAGCAGTTTCGGGGGATTGAGGGACGCTAACTATGGCTACACCTTC. This sequence encodes CASSFGGLRDANYGYTF. The J gene is TRBJ1-2, the V gene TRBV28; D is possibly TRBD1 (5 bases). This CDR3 has 17 residues. CDR1 is MDHEN and CDR2 is SYDVKM in the germline V gene. Trimming removed 3 bases at V and 0 bases at J, with 17 bases between.

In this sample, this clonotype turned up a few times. The CDR3 bases are TGCAGCGGGCCGTGGGGGAATGAGCAGTTCTTC. It translates to CSGPWGNEQFF. V and J are TRBV29-1 and TRBJ2-1, with D perhaps being TRBD1 or TRBD2 (5 bases each). This CDR3 is 11 amino acids long. Trimming removed 7 bases from V and 7 bases from J, with 11 bases in between. Germline CDR1 reads SQVTM; CDR2 reads ANQGSEA.

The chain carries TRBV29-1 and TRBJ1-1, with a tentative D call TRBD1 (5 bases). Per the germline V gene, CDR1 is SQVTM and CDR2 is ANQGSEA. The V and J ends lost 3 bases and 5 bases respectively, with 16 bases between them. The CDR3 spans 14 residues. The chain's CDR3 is CSVDRGVHWTEAFF. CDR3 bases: TGCAGCGTTGATCGAGGGGTGCATTGGACTGAAGCTTTCTTT.

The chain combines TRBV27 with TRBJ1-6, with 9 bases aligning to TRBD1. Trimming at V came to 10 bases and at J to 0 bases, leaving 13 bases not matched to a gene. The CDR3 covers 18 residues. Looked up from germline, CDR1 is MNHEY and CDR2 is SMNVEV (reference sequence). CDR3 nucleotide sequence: TGTGCCATCCTCCGGGACAGGGAAAAACCCTCCTATAATTCACCCCTCCACTTT. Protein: CAILRDREKPSYNSPLHF.

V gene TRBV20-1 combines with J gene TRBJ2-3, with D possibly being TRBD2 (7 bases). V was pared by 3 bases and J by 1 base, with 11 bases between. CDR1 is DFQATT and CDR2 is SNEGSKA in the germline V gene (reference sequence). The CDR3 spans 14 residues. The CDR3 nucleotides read TGCAGTGCTAGCCTGCGGGGGCGCACAGATACGCAGTATTTT. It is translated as CSASLRGRTDTQYF.

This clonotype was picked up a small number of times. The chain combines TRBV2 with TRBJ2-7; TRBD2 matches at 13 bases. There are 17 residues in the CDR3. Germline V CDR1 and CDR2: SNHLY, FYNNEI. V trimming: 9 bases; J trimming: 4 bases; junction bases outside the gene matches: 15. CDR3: CARSGTSGTKRSYEQYF. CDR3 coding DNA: TGTGCCAGGTCCGGGACTAGCGGGACGAAGCGCTCTTACGAGCAGTACTTC.

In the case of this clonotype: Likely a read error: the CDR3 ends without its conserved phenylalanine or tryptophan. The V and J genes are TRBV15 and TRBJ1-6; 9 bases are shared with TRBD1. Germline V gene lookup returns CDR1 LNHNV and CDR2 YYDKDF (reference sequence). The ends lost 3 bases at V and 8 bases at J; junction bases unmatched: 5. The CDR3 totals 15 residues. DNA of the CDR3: TGTGCCACCAGCAGGAATAGACAGGGGGATTCACCCCTCCACCTT. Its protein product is CATSRNRQGDSPLHL.

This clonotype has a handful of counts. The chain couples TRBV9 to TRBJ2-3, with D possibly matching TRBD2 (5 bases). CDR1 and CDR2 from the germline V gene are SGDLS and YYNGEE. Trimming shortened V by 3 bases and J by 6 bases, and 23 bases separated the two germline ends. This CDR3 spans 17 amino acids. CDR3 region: CASSAHTGIELTDTQYF. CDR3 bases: TGTGCCAGCAGCGCCCACACCGGGATCGAGCTTACTGATACGCAGTATTTT.

The CDR3 here is CASRPGQNNEKLFF. CDR3 nucleotides: TGTGCCAGCAGACCGGGACAGAATAATGAAAAACTGTTTTTT. The rearrangement links TRBV12-3 or TRBV12-4 to TRBJ1-4, with 7 bases aligning to TRBD1. Trimming cost V 6 bases and J 4 bases; bases outside gene matches: 5. The CDR3 length is 14 residues.